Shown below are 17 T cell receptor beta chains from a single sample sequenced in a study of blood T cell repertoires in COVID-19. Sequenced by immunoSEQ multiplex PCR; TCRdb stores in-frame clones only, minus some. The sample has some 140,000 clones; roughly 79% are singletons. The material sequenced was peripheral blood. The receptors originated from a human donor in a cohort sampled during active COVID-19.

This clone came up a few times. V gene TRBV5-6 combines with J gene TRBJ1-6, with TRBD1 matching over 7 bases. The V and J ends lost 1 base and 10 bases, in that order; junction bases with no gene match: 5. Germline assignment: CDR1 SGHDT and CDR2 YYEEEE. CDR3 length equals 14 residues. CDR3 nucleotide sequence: TGTGCCAGCAGCTTGCGACAGGGAGAATCACCCCTCCACTTT. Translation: CASSLRQGESPLHF. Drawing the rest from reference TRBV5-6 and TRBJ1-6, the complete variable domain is DAGVTQSPTHLIKTRGQQVTLRCSPKSGHDTVSWYQQALGQGPQFIFQYYEEEERQRGNFPDRFSGHQFPNYSSELNVNALLLGDSALYLCASSLRQGESPLHFGNGTRLTVT.

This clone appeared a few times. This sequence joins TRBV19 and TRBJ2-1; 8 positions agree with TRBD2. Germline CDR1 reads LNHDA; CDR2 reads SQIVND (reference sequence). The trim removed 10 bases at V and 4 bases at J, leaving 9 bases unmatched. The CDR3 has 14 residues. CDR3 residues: CATGGSGAYNEQFF. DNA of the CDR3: TGTGCCACCGGGGGTAGCGGGGCGTACAATGAGCAGTTCTTC.

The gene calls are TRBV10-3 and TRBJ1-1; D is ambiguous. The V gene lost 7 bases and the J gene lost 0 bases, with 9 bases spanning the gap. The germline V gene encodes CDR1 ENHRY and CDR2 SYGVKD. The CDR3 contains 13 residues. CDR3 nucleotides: TGTGCCATCATGCGAACCATGAACACTGAAGCTTTCTTT. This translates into CAIMRTMNTEAFF.

The CDR3 nucleotides are TGTGCCAGCAGCGGACAGGGGTACAGTTCACCCCTCCACTTT. Translated, it gives CASSGQGYSSPLHF. The V gene is TRBV9, the J gene TRBJ1-6; 8 bases are a match to TRBD1. This CDR3 has 14 amino acids. CDR1 is SGDLS and CDR2 is YYNGEE in the germline V gene. V shed 3 bases and J 9 bases; nucleotides not matched to a gene: 5.

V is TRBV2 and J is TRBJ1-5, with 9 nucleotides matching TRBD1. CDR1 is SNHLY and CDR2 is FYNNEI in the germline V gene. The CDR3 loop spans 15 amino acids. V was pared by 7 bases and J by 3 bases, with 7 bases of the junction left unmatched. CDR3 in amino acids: CASNRGQGDNQPQHF. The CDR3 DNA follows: TGTGCCAGCAACCGGGGACAGGGTGACAATCAGCCCCAGCATTTT.

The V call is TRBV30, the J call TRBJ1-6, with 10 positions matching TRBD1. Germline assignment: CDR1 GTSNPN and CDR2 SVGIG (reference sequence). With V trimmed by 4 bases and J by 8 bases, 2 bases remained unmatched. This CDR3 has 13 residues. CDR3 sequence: CAWNGQGDSPLHF. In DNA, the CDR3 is TGTGCCTGGAACGGACAGGGGGATTCACCCCTCCACTTT.

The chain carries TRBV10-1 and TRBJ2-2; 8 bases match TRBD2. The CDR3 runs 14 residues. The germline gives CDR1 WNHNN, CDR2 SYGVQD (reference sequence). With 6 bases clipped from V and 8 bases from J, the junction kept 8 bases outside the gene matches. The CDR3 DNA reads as TGCGCCAGCAGGGAACTAGCGGTTCGTGGGGAGCTGTTTTTT. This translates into CASRELAVRGELFF.

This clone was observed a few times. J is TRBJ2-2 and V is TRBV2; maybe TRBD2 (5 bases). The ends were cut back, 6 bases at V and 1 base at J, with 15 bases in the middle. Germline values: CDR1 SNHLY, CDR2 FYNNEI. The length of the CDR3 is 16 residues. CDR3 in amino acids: CASRDRQRQNTGELFF. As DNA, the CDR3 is TGTGCCAGCAGAGACCGTCAGCGGCAGAACACCGGGGAGCTGTTTTTT.

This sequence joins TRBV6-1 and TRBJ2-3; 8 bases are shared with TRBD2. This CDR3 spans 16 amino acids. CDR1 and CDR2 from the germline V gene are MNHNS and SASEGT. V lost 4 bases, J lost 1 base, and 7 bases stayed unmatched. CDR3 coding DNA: TGTGCCAGCAGTGCACCCTGGCGGGGGGGCACAGATACGCAGTATTTT. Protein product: CASSAPWRGGTDTQYF.

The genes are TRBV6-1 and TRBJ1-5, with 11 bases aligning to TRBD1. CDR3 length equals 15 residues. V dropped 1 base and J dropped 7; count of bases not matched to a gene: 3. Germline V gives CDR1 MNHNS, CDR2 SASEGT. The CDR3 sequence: CASSEEGTGGQPQHF. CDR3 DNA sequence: TGTGCCAGCAGTGAAGAAGGGACAGGGGGGCAGCCCCAGCATTTT.

The CDR3 here is CATKKDGGVYEQYF. The CDR3 region has the DNA TGTGCCACTAAAAAGGATGGAGGGGTCTACGAGCAGTACTTC. The J gene is TRBJ2-7, the V gene TRBV11-2, with D maybe TRBD2 (6 bases). The germline V gene encodes CDR1 SGHAT and CDR2 FQNNGV. The CDR3 is 14 residues long. Trimming pared 10 bases from V and 3 bases from J, leaving 19 bases between.

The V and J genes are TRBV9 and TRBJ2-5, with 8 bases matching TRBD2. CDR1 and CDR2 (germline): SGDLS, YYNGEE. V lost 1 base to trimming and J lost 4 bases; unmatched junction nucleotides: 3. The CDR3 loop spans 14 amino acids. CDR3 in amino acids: CASSVFGLAETQYF. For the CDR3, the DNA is TGTGCCAGCAGCGTATTCGGACTAGCAGAGACCCAGTACTTC.

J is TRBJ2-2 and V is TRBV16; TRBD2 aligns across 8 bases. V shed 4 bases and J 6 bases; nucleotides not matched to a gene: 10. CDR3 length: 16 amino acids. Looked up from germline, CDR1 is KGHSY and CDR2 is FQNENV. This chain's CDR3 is CASSRVGSGAAGELFF. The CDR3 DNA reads TGTGCCAGCAGCCGGGTCGGTAGCGGGGCCGCCGGGGAGCTGTTTTTT.

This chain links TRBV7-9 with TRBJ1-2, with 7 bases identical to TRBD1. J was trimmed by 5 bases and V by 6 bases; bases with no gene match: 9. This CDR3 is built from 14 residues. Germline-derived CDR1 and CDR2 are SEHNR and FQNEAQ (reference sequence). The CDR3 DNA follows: TGTGCCAGCAGGCCCTGGGACAGTCCGTATGGCTACACCTTC. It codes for CASRPWDSPYGYTF.

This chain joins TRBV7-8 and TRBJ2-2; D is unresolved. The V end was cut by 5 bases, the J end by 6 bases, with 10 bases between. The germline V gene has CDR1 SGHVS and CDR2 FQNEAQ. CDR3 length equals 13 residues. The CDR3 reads CASSPAEAGELFF. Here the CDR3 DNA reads TGTGCCAGCAGCCCCGCAGAGGCCGGGGAGCTGTTTTTT.

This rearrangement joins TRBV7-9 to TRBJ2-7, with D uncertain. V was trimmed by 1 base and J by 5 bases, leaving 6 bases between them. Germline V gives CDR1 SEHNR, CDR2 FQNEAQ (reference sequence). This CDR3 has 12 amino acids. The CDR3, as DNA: TGTGCCAGCAGCTTAGAGAGTCACGAGCAGTACTTC. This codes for CASSLESHEQYF.

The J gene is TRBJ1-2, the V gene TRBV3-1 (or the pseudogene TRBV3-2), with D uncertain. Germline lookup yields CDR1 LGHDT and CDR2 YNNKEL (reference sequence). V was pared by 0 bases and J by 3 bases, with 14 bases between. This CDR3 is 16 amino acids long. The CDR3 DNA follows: TGTGCCAGCAGCCAAGATATCCGGTATGATGACTATGGCTACACCTTC. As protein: CASSQDIRYDDYGYTF.